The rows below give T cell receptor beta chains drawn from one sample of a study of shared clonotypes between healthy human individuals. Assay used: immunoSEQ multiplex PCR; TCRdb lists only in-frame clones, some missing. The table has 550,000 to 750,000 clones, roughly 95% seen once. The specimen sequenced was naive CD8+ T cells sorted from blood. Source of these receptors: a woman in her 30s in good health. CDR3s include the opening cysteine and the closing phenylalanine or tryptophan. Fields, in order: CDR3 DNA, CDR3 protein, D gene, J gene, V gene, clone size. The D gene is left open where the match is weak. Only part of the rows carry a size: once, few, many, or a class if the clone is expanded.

DNA: TGCAGCGTTGAAGGTCCGGAACAGGGGGGAGCGGGCCCTTCCTACGAGCAGTACTTC
CDR3: CSVEGPEQGGAGPSYEQYF
D: TRBD1
J: TRBJ2-7
V: TRBV29-1
size: -

DNA: TGTGCCAGTAGTATAGCGGAGCGGTCCTACGAGCAGTACTTC
CDR3: CASSIAERSYEQYF
D: -
J: TRBJ2-7
V: TRBV19
size: -

DNA: TGTGCCAGCAGGAAGAGACAGGGGAAAGCTTTCTTT
CDR3: CASRKRQGKAFF
D: TRBD1
J: TRBJ1-1
V: TRBV28
size: -

DNA: TGTGCCAGCAGCTTGTTGCCCTACGAGCAGTACTTC
CDR3: CASSLLPYEQYF
D: -
J: TRBJ2-7
V: TRBV5-6
size: -

DNA: TGTGCCAGCAGCCCCCGGACTTCTCACAATGAGCAGTTCTTC
CDR3: CASSPRTSHNEQFF
D: -
J: TRBJ2-1
V: TRBV13
size: -

DNA: TGTGCCAGCGGCCCGAGCTCCTACAATGAGCAGTTCTTC
CDR3: CASGPSSYNEQFF
D: -
J: TRBJ2-1
V: TRBV2
size: -

DNA: TGTGCCAGCAGCTTCTACCAGGGTGAGGGTAGCACAGATACGCAGTATTTT
CDR3: CASSFYQGEGSTDTQYF
D: -
J: TRBJ2-3
V: TRBV5-6
size: once

DNA: TGCAGCGTTGGGAGACTAGCGGGATCTATTGAGACCCAGTACTTC
CDR3: CSVGRLAGSIETQYF
D: TRBD2
J: TRBJ2-5
V: TRBV29-1
size: -

DNA: TGTGCCAGCAGCCATCGATCGACTAGCGGGACAACCCCTGTTGAGCAGTTCTTC
CDR3: CASSHRSTSGTTPVEQFF
D: TRBD2
J: TRBJ2-1
V: TRBV9
size: -

DNA: TGTGCCAGCAGCTTACGGCCCTGGACAGATCCCTACGAGCAGTACTTC
CDR3: CASSLRPWTDPYEQYF
D: -
J: TRBJ2-7
V: TRBV7-3
size: -

DNA: TGTGCCAGCAGCTTATGGGCAGACAATCAGCCCCAGCATTTT
CDR3: CASSLWADNQPQHF
D: -
J: TRBJ1-5
V: TRBV7-2
size: -

DNA: TGTGCCAGCAGTCTCCCCGAGACAGGCGAGCAGTTCTTC
CDR3: CASSLPETGEQFF
D: -
J: TRBJ2-1
V: TRBV28
size: -

DNA: TGTGCCAGCAGCCACAAGGAGGACTCTCCGGGTAATGAGCAGTTCTTC
CDR3: CASSHKEDSPGNEQFF
D: -
J: TRBJ2-1
V: TRBV11-2
size: once

DNA: TGTGCCAGCAGCTCTATTTACCTCGGACGGAACACAGATACGCAGTATTTT
CDR3: CASSSIYLGRNTDTQYF
D: -
J: TRBJ2-3
V: TRBV13
size: -

DNA: TGTGCCAGCAGTTTGAGTAACAGTGCCACTGAAGCTTTCTTT
CDR3: CASSLSNSATEAFF
D: -
J: TRBJ1-1
V: TRBV27
size: -

DNA: TGTGCCAGCAGCTTAGTGACAGTCTCTGCAGATACGCAGTATTTT
CDR3: CASSLVTVSADTQYF
D: -
J: TRBJ2-3
V: TRBV7-9
size: -

DNA: TGTGCCAGCAGCTTTCAGGGGCGCGGATATAGTTCACCCCTCCACTTT
CDR3: CASSFQGRGYSSPLHF
D: -
J: TRBJ1-6
V: TRBV13
size: -

DNA: TGTGCCAGCAGCTTGGTTTACCTAACAGGGGAGAAAGGTGAAGCTTTCTTT
CDR3: CASSLVYLTGEKGEAFF
D: TRBD1
J: TRBJ1-1
V: TRBV5-6
size: -

DNA: TGTGCCAGCAGCTTGTACCTGAACTACGAGCAGTACTTC
CDR3: CASSLYLNYEQYF
D: -
J: TRBJ2-7
V: TRBV5-4
size: -

DNA: TGCGCCAGCAGCCAAGGGGCTAGCCTGAGCTCCTACGAGCAGTACTTC
CDR3: CASSQGASLSSYEQYF
D: -
J: TRBJ2-7
V: TRBV4-1
size: -

DNA: TGTGCCAGCAGCTTGAGCGGATGGCGATCACCCCTCCACTTT
CDR3: CASSLSGWRSPLHF
D: -
J: TRBJ1-6
V: TRBV5-6
size: -

DNA: TGTGCCAGTAAGAACAGAGGAACCTACAATGAGCAGTTCTTC
CDR3: CASKNRGTYNEQFF
D: -
J: TRBJ2-1
V: TRBV19
size: -

DNA: TGTGCCAGCAGCTCCGGACGATACGAGCAGTACTTC
CDR3: CASSSGRYEQYF
D: -
J: TRBJ2-7
V: TRBV7-9
size: -

DNA: TGTGCCATGCGACAGGGAATCGTATCGGGTGAAAAACTGTTTTTT
CDR3: CAMRQGIVSGEKLFF
D: TRBD1
J: TRBJ1-4
V: TRBV28
size: -

DNA: TGTGCCAGCAGCGTAGTTCCTAGCGAATGGGATGAGCAGTTCTTC
CDR3: CASSVVPSEWDEQFF
D: -
J: TRBJ2-1
V: TRBV9
size: -

DNA: TGTGCCAGCAGACAATGGACCGCGGCAGCGGAAAAACTGTTTTTT
CDR3: CASRQWTAAAEKLFF
D: -
J: TRBJ1-4
V: TRBV28
size: once

DNA: TGTGCCAGCAGTTTATCCGGTTCTGAGCAGTTCTTC
CDR3: CASSLSGSEQFF
D: -
J: TRBJ2-1
V: TRBV28
size: -

DNA: TGTGCCATCAGTGACGGGGACATGAACACTGAAGCTTTCTTT
CDR3: CAISDGDMNTEAFF
D: -
J: TRBJ1-1
V: TRBV10-3
size: -

DNA: TGCGCCAGCAGCCCTCGGGTGAACACTGAAGCTTTCTTT
CDR3: CASSPRVNTEAFF
D: -
J: TRBJ1-1
V: TRBV4-1
size: -

DNA: TGTGCCAGTACGAGGGACAGGGGGCCTGAAGAGACCCAGTACTTC
CDR3: CASTRDRGPEETQYF
D: TRBD1
J: TRBJ2-5
V: TRBV19
size: -

DNA: TGTGCCAGCAGCTCCTTTTACAATGAGCAGTTCTTC
CDR3: CASSSFYNEQFF
D: -
J: TRBJ2-1
V: TRBV9
size: once

DNA: TGTGCCAGCAGCCCGGGACTAGCGGGGATCTACGAGCAGTACTTC
CDR3: CASSPGLAGIYEQYF
D: TRBD2
J: TRBJ2-7
V: TRBV9
size: once

DNA: TGCAGCGTTGATACCGGGCAGGGGACCTACGAGCAGTACTTC
CDR3: CSVDTGQGTYEQYF
D: -
J: TRBJ2-7
V: TRBV29-1
size: -

DNA: TGTGCCAGCAGCTTAGGAGTCAGCGGGAGCTACAATGAGCAGTTCTTC
CDR3: CASSLGVSGSYNEQFF
D: TRBD2
J: TRBJ2-1
V: TRBV7-9
size: -

DNA: TGTGCCAGTAGTATAGAAAGGCCCCCGACTGGATACGAGCAGTACTTC
CDR3: CASSIERPPTGYEQYF
D: -
J: TRBJ2-7
V: TRBV19
size: -

DNA: TGTGCCAGCAGCTTAGGGGACAGGGCCTATGGCTACACCTTC
CDR3: CASSLGDRAYGYTF
D: TRBD1
J: TRBJ1-2
V: TRBV13
size: -

DNA: TGTGCCAGTAGCCCCACCGGGACAGGAACCGGAGTAGGCAATCAGCCCCAGCATTTT
CDR3: CASSPTGTGTGVGNQPQHF
D: TRBD1
J: TRBJ1-5
V: TRBV19
size: -

DNA: TGTGCCAGCAGCCCCCTTTTCGGGAGGGCCGCAGATACGCAGTATTTT
CDR3: CASSPLFGRAADTQYF
D: TRBD2
J: TRBJ2-3
V: TRBV7-9
size: once

DNA: TGTGCCAGCAGTTACCAGACTAGCGCCGCCTACAATGAGCAGTTCTTC
CDR3: CASSYQTSAAYNEQFF
D: TRBD2
J: TRBJ2-1
V: TRBV6-5
size: -

DNA: TGTGCCAGCAGTTTTCAGAAACCTATGAACACTGAAGCTTTCTTT
CDR3: CASSFQKPMNTEAFF
D: -
J: TRBJ1-1
V: TRBV27
size: -

DNA: TGTGCCAGCAGCGTAAGCGGGATGAGGGAGGCAGATACGCAGTATTTT
CDR3: CASSVSGMREADTQYF
D: TRBD2
J: TRBJ2-3
V: TRBV13
size: -

DNA: TGTGCCAGCAGCTTGACCACGGGCCCCGCGTCCTACGAGCAGTACTTC
CDR3: CASSLTTGPASYEQYF
D: -
J: TRBJ2-7
V: TRBV5-8
size: -

DNA: TGTGCCAGCCATCAGTCGTACCAAGAGACCCAGTACTTC
CDR3: CASHQSYQETQYF
D: -
J: TRBJ2-5
V: TRBV5-6
size: -

DNA: TGCAGCGTTGAGGGGTGGAGCGGTGGCTACACCTTC
CDR3: CSVEGWSGGYTF
D: -
J: TRBJ1-2
V: TRBV29-1
size: -

DNA: TGCAGCGTTATTAGCTCGTCGGCTCTGAATGAGCAGTTCTTC
CDR3: CSVISSSALNEQFF
D: -
J: TRBJ2-1
V: TRBV29-1
size: -

DNA: TGTGCCAGCAGTCTTCCATACCAGGACGAGCAGTACTTC
CDR3: CASSLPYQDEQYF
D: -
J: TRBJ2-7
V: TRBV6-6
size: -

DNA: TGTGCCAGCAGCCTGCGACTGATGGCGAACACTGAAGCTTTCTTT
CDR3: CASSLRLMANTEAFF
D: -
J: TRBJ1-1
V: TRBV27
size: -

DNA: TGTGCCAGCAGCTTATCCGATCTCGGGGACTATGGCTACACCTTC
CDR3: CASSLSDLGDYGYTF
D: -
J: TRBJ1-2
V: TRBV7-8
size: -

DNA: TGCGCCAGCAGCCAAGTTTTAGGTCTTTGGGAGACCCAGTACTTC
CDR3: CASSQVLGLWETQYF
D: -
J: TRBJ2-5
V: TRBV4-1
size: -

DNA: TGTGCCAGCAGTGAAGTTAGGGCCAGGGGAATTGAAGCTTTCTTT
CDR3: CASSEVRARGIEAFF
D: -
J: TRBJ1-1
V: TRBV6-1
size: once

DNA: TGTGCCAGCTCACGAGCCCCGGGACTAGCGGGACAGGAGCAGTACTTC
CDR3: CASSRAPGLAGQEQYF
D: TRBD2
J: TRBJ2-7
V: TRBV18
size: -

DNA: TGCAGCGTTGCCCCCACTCAACCGAACACTGAAGCTTTCTTT
CDR3: CSVAPTQPNTEAFF
D: -
J: TRBJ1-1
V: TRBV29-1
size: -

DNA: TGTGCCAGCAGTGAAGGACATCATAGCAATCAGCCCCAGCATTTT
CDR3: CASSEGHHSNQPQHF
D: -
J: TRBJ1-5
V: TRBV6-1
size: once